The entry that follows covers one TCR beta chain sequence. Primers targeting TRAV and TRBV primed first-strand cDNA, covering alpha and beta chains. Both a constant-region primer and a V-primer adapter served to amplify TCRs across about 20 PCR cycles. In TCRdb, the reads were re-called with MiXCR into one record per CDR3 protein. Here the sample spans around 65,000 distinct CDR3 sequences, roughly 29% being singletons. The time point is: before trial treatment. Each donor was administered nivolumab, ipilimumab, aspirin, low-dose cyclophosphamide and low-dose radiotherapy. This CDR3 contains 17 residues. Germline V gene sequence: CDR1 LNHDA, CDR2 SQIVND (reference sequence). Trimming left V 6 bases short and J 2 bases short, with 22 bases between. The record originates from a study of low-dose radiotherapy and immunotherapy resistance in tumors. Study context: A dose of 0.5 Gy per fraction was delivered to Cohort 1 every 2 weeks, for a total of 6.5 Gy. The treatment that patients received was intravenous nivolumab 240 mg every two weeks plus ipilimumab 1 mg/kg every six weeks.

This receptor was obtained from a male donor with rectosigmoid adenocarcinoma. The starting material was PBMCs, obtained before treatment. The V call is TRBV19, the J call TRBJ1-1, with D possibly matching TRBD1 (6 bases). CDR3 DNA: TGTGCCAGTAGCCCCCACAACCGCGGCAGGGGTAACACTGAAGCTTTCTTT. It codes for CASSPHNRGRGNTEAFF.